Shown below are 20 T cell receptor beta chains from a single sample sequenced in a study of Ad26.COV2.S vaccination and SARS-CoV-2 variants. Clones were read by immunoSEQ multiplex PCR, and TCRdb kept only the in-frame ones, dropping some. The table shows about 680,000 clones, with roughly 90% occurring only once. Noted treatment: roughly 18 received Ad26.COV2.S at low or high dose, single or two shots; 5 received placebo; per-sample allocation not given. Samples analyzed were those drawn on day 63 after the first vaccine or placebo injection. This sample comprised peripheral blood, obtained in a trial of Ad26.COV2.S vaccine versus placebo. The receptor set was obtained from a person aged 18-65 years who received the Ad26.COV2.S COVID-19 vaccine or a placebo.

This clone was detected once. The rearrangement links TRBV27 to TRBJ1-5; unclear D gene. Per the germline V gene, CDR1 is MNHEY and CDR2 is SMNVEV (reference sequence). With 2 bases removed from V and 2 bases from J, the gap between germline ends came to 16 bases. The CDR3 covers 17 residues. The CDR3 nucleotides are TGTGCCAGCAGTTTAGAAGGACTACCTAGCGGCAATCAGCCCCAGCATTTT. It is translated as CASSLEGLPSGNQPQHF.

The V and J genes are TRBV6-5 and TRBJ1-1; D may be TRBD1 (5 bases). V was trimmed by 8 bases and J by 0 bases, leaving 16 bases between them. This CDR3 is built from 15 residues. The germline V gene encodes CDR1 MNHEY and CDR2 SVGAGI. Here the CDR3 DNA reads TGTGCCAGCGTCCAGGGCCTCCACATGAACACTGAAGCTTTCTTT. This sequence encodes CASVQGLHMNTEAFF.

The chain is built from TRBV3-1 (or the pseudogene TRBV3-2) and TRBJ2-3; D not resolved. Germline-derived CDR1 and CDR2 are LGHDT and YNNKEL (reference sequence). The V gene lost 1 base and the J gene lost 4 bases, with 9 bases spanning the gap. CDR3 length: 14 amino acids. The CDR3 region is CASSQGVRSDTQYF. In DNA, the CDR3 is TGTGCCAGCAGCCAAGGAGTCCGGTCAGATACGCAGTATTTT.

The chain employs TRBV18 and TRBJ2-2; 8 nucleotides agree with TRBD1. The CDR3 contains 16 residues. Germline V gene data show CDR1 as KGHSH and CDR2 as LQKENI. V lost 3 bases, J lost 4 bases, and 7 bases stayed unmatched. CDR3 coding DNA: TGTGCCAGCTCACCGTATGGCAGGGGGCTCACCGGGGAGCTGTTTTTT. This gives the protein CASSPYGRGLTGELFF.

This clone occurred a few times. This sequence joins TRBV7-9 and TRBJ1-2; D is ambiguous. The CDR3 consists of 12 residues. From germline, CDR1 is SEHNR and CDR2 FQNEAQ (reference sequence). Between the trimmed V and J ends, which lost 6 bases and 8 bases, there was a span of 13 bases. The CDR3 protein is CASSSTSVGYTF. The DNA of the CDR3 is TGTGCCAGCAGTTCCACATCCGTAGGCTACACCTTC.

This chain links TRBV21-1 with TRBJ2-2; the table's D call, TRBD1, has no DNA check behind it. TRBV21-1 is noted as a pseudogene. CDR3 size: 17 residues. CDR3 loop: CASSEDTTGVNTGELFF. As DNA, the CDR3 is TGTGCCAGCAGCGAAGATACAACAGGGGTTAACACCGGGGAGCTGTTTTTT.

The chain employs TRBV4-3 and TRBJ1-2; the match to TRBD1 covers 7 bases. The V and J ends lost 6 bases and 6 bases, in that order; junction bases with no gene match: 7. The CDR3 loop spans 13 amino acids. From germline, CDR1 is LGHNA and CDR2 YSLEER. This CDR3 reads CASRNRGGNGYTF. CDR3 sequence (DNA): TGCGCCAGCAGGAACAGGGGAGGTAATGGCTACACCTTC.

The J gene is TRBJ2-5, the V gene TRBV5-8; D might be TRBD2 (6 bases). CDR1 is SGHTS, CDR2 YDEGEE, per germline. The CDR3 spans 15 residues. V shed 4 bases and J shed 5 bases, with 18 bases lying between them. This chain's CDR3 is CASSIGTQLSETQYF. The CDR3 DNA sequence: TGTGCCAGCAGCATAGGGACTCAATTGTCGGAGACCCAGTACTTC.

V gene TRBV7-2 combines with J gene TRBJ2-2; 11 bases agree with TRBD2. This CDR3 spans 16 amino acids. Germline assignment: CDR1 SGHTA and CDR2 FQGNSA. After removal of 1 base from V and 5 bases from J, the junction contained 3 bases not matched to a gene. The CDR3 protein is CASSLDSGRDTGELFF. CDR3 DNA sequence: TGTGCCAGCAGCTTAGATAGCGGGAGGGATACCGGGGAGCTGTTTTTT.

The V call is TRBV9, the J call TRBJ1-1; D is perhaps TRBD1 (5 bases). The germline V gene has CDR1 SGDLS and CDR2 YYNGEE. The CDR3 has 13 amino acids. V lost 4 bases to trimming and J lost 6 bases, with 13 bases between them. This chain's CDR3 is CASSRDSNAEAFF. CDR3 DNA sequence: TGTGCCAGCAGCCGAGACAGTAACGCTGAAGCTTTCTTT.

This clone has more than one count but fewer than ten. V and J are TRBV6-5 and TRBJ1-5; D is uncertain. CDR1 and CDR2 (germline): MNHEY, SVGAGI. This CDR3 is built from 13 residues. Trimming left V 10 bases short and J 0 bases short, with 10 bases between. The CDR3 bases are TGTGCCACCTCGACGATTAGCAATCAGCCCCAGCATTTT. Translated: CATSTISNQPQHF.

This rearrangement joins TRBV5-1 to TRBJ2-6; TRBD2 is a possible D gene (5 bases). The germline V gene encodes CDR1 SGHRS and CDR2 YFSETQ. This CDR3 is 15 amino acids long. Trimming left V 4 bases short and J 4 bases short, with 12 bases between. The CDR3: CASSPPGTGANVLTF. The CDR3 DNA reads as TGCGCCAGCAGCCCCCCGGGAACGGGGGCCAACGTCCTGACTTTC.

This clone occurred once. The rearrangement joins TRBV7-2 to TRBJ2-1; 7 positions match TRBD2. CDR1 is SGHTA and CDR2 is FQGNSA in the germline V gene. The CDR3 is made up of 15 amino acids. Trimming at V came to 5 bases and at J to 4 bases, leaving 8 bases not matched to a gene. The DNA of the CDR3 is TGTGCCAGCAGCCGGGGGGACTACTCTTACAATGAGCAGTTCTTC. Encoded protein: CASSRGDYSYNEQFF.

The chain combines TRBV29-1 with TRBJ2-5; D is possibly TRBD2 (6 bases). The CDR3 length is 12 residues. CDR1 and CDR2 (germline): SQVTM, ANQGSEA. V was shortened by 4 bases and J by 2 bases, with 8 bases between the two germline ends. The CDR3 loop is CSVGGEQETQYF. In DNA form, the CDR3 reads TGCAGCGTTGGGGGGGAACAAGAGACCCAGTACTTC. The full variable domain, with the rest looked up from reference TRBV29-1 and TRBJ2-5, is SAVISQKPSRDICQRGTSLTIQCQVDSQVTMMFWYRQQPGQSLTLIATANQGSEATYESGFVIDKFPISRPNLTFSTLTVSNMSPEDSSIYLCSVGGEQETQYFGPGTRLLVL.

The genes are TRBV6-1 and TRBJ1-4; D possibly corresponds to TRBD1 (6 bases). Germline V gene data show CDR1 as MNHNS and CDR2 as SASEGT. This CDR3 is 11 amino acids long. V was shortened by 7 bases and J by 10 bases, with 10 bases between the two germline ends. The CDR3 coding sequence is TGTGCCAGCACTCTACAGGGAAAACTGTTTTTT. It translates to CASTLQGKLFF.

This clone was picked up one time. The chain couples TRBV18 to TRBJ2-7, with 8 bases lining up with TRBD2. V dropped 4 bases and J dropped 0; count of bases not matched to a gene: 5. CDR3 length: 15 residues. Germline CDR1 KGHSH, CDR2 LQKENI. Written as DNA, the CDR3 is TGTGCCAGCTCACAGCGGGAGACAAGCTCCTACGAGCAGTACTTC. Translation: CASSQRETSSYEQYF.

The CDR3 loop reads CASSVTASGNYEQYF. DNA for the CDR3: TGTGCCAGCAGCGTTACGGCTAGCGGGAACTACGAGCAGTACTTC. J is TRBJ2-7 and V is TRBV9, with 9 bases matching TRBD2. This CDR3 is built from 15 residues. Germline lookup yields CDR1 SGDLS and CDR2 YYNGEE. With V trimmed by 2 bases and J by 3 bases, 6 bases remained unmatched.

Remarks on this clone: Since a much larger clone is just one base distant, this may be a read error. This chain connects TRBV5-8 to TRBJ1-1; no clear D. The V and J ends lost 0 bases and 1 base respectively, with 4 bases between them. This CDR3 region has 13 residues. The germline V gene has CDR1 SGHTS and CDR2 YDEGEE. The CDR3 protein is CASSLGANTEAFF. CDR3 DNA: TGTGCCAGCAGCTTGGGTGCGAACACTGAAGCTTTCTTT.

This clone was counted a few times. The identical CDR3 is also encoded by other nucleotide sequences in the sample. This chain connects TRBV24-1 to TRBJ2-1, with 8 bases that match TRBD1. V was clipped by 0 bases and J by 6 bases; unmatched bases: 3. Looked up from germline, CDR1 is KGHDR and CDR2 is SFDVKD. This CDR3 region has 15 residues. CDR3 region: CATSDLGQGGNEQFF. As DNA, the CDR3 is TGTGCCACCAGTGATTTGGGACAGGGTGGCAATGAGCAGTTCTTC.

The V gene is TRBV15, the J gene TRBJ2-5; D ambiguous. The germline gives CDR1 LNHNV, CDR2 YYDKDF (reference sequence). The CDR3 spans 13 residues. Between the trimmed V and J ends, which lost 1 base and 4 bases, there was a span of 7 bases. CDR3 amino acids: CATSRVSSETQYF. DNA of the CDR3: TGTGCCACCAGCAGAGTGAGCTCAGAGACCCAGTACTTC.